This entry features one T cell receptor (beta chain) sequence. The antigen is undetermined. The gene symbols are mouse symbols. Sequencing ends 4 residues short of the CDR3 end; the germline J gene provides the rest. The sample comes from a study of CD8+ T cells in alopecia areata. Study-wide context: Grafted skin came from C3H/HeJ donors with spontaneous alopecia (about 6-13 months old) and was placed on approximately 7-11-week-old female C3H/HeJ mice. Study observations and caveats: In patients, TCRs were shared less clearly than in mice, and HLA may possibly be involved. Scalp sample sequencing also detects resident alphabeta T cells of normal skin. Normal scalp had lower clonality than lesional scalp, with alopecia totalis/universalis lesions showing this most strongly.

Extracted from the samples, RNA was reverse transcribed into cDNA to serve as the sequencing template. The protocol was immunoSEQ multiplex PCR, while the TCRdb copy is restricted to in-frame clones and leaves out a portion. The table lists approximately 280,000 clones, with no singletons. The study sorted pooled cutaneous lymph node cells by CD4, CD8alpha, NKG2D, NKG2ACE and other markers. The germline CDR1 and CDR2 sequences are NSQYPW and LRSPGD (reference sequence). The CDR3 consists of 13 residues. The ends were cut back, 0 bases at V and 4 bases at J, with 6 bases in the middle. This sequence joins TRBV1 and TRBJ1-2; D is unclear. The clonotype originates from a C3H/HeJ mouse with alopecia areata. For this strain, the MHC haplotype corresponds to H2-k. Sequences were obtained from CD4+ T cells sorted from a lymph node. This CDR3 is CTCSADGFSDYTF. Partial CDR3 DNA: TGCACCTGCAGTGCAGATGGGTTCTCC.